This TCR beta chain was sequenced for a study of human CD8 memory T cell subsets. The starting material, duplicate vials of around 150,000 sorted CD8+ T cells per subset, provided the RNA. The CDR3 consists of 14 residues. In germline, CDR1 is SGDLS, CDR2 YYNGEE. Libraries of TCR beta chains were produced by 5' RACE (UMI-labeled). TCRdb re-called the 5' RACE reads and catalogs CDR3 proteins one per entry, DNA excluded. With about 4,000 distinct CDR3 sequences in the sample, the ten largest clones hold roughly 31%. This clonotype was obtained from a human donor in good health. The rearrangement joins TRBV9 to TRBJ2-7; TCRdb selects TRBD1, and the lack of DNA leaves this call unchecked. Sequencing used CD8+ T cells from PBMCs. Here the CDR3 reads CASSAGTPSYEQYF.